The present T cell receptor beta chain was sequenced within a study of T cells in Graves' hyperthyroidism and ophthalmopathy. This clonotype was observed a few times. The target antigen is unknown. RNA transcripts provided the source from which TCR beta CDR3 regions were amplified. In the first-round RT-PCR of the TCR CDR3, the HTBI primer set was used. TCRdb called the multiplex PCR reads again in MiXCR, with one record for every CDR3 protein. The repertoire holds under 400,000 distinct CDR3 sequences, 20% to 30% seen once, with roughly 70% in the top ten. Study results and limitations: Researchers report that a 13 V-J model separated ophthalmopathy from stable hyperthyroidism. Blood samples included most of the expanded thyroid clonotypes exceeding 0.001. Model predictions of ophthalmopathy came a median around 7.1 months before onset.

The CDR3 length is 14 residues. V was shortened by 0 bases and J by 9 bases, with 10 bases between the two germline ends. Germline V CDR1 and CDR2: SGHRS, YFSETQ. Clinical symptoms, serum thyroxine, TRAb, thyroid ultrasound and orbital computed tomography established diagnosis. The receptor's source is a man between 45 and 60 years old with Graves' hyperthyroidism. Sequencing was carried out using blood. The rearrangement links TRBV5-1 to TRBJ1-6; the D gene is possibly TRBD1 (6 bases). The CDR3 coding sequence is TGCGCCAGCAGCTTGGGCGGCAGGGGTTCACCCCTCCACTTT. Translating gives CASSLGGRGSPLHF.